This T cell receptor (beta chain) was found in a study of shared clonotypes between healthy human individuals. General observations from the study: The low donor count limited represented genetic and exposure-history diversity. Against clonotypes common to all four donors, non-shared ones had lower generation probabilities.

As to this clone: Its antigen is undetermined.

TCRdb keeps only in-frame clones here, not all; method: immunoSEQ multiplex PCR. The sample carries about 2 million clones, approximately 95% recorded once. Naive CD8 cells were CD45RO-negative, positively selected for CCR7, excluding terminally differentiated effector memory CD45RA+ cells. Looked up from germline, CDR1 is MNHNS and CDR2 is SASEGT. Trimming cost V 3 bases and J 9 bases; bases outside gene matches: 6. The length of the CDR3 is 15 residues. This receptor was obtained from a man aged 18 to 35 in good health. The sequenced material came from naive CD8+ T cells sorted from blood. This chain connects TRBV6-1 to TRBJ2-1; TRBD2 aligns across 12 bases. Here the CDR3 reads CASSDPTSGSPEQFF. DNA of the CDR3: TGTGCCAGCAGTGATCCGACTAGCGGGAGCCCTGAGCAGTTCTTC.